Below are 5 T cell receptor beta chains sequenced from a single sample in a study of identical twins. TCRdb reprocessed the 5' RACE reads via MiXCR and lists one record per CDR3 protein. The sample has a few hundred thousand distinct CDR3 sequences, approximately 8.8% seen once. The sequenced sample was naive T cells sorted from blood. These receptors were obtained from a woman in her 50s in good health.

This clonotype was recorded at least ten times. The chain couples TRBV20-1 to TRBJ1-2; 11 bases fit TRBD1. CDR3 length: 15 amino acids. Germline lookup yields CDR1 DFQATT and CDR2 SNEGSKA (reference sequence). CDR3 sequence (DNA): TGCAGCGACCAAGGACAGGGGGCGGGTAGTTCCGGCTACACCTTC. Protein sequence: CSDQGQGAGSSGYTF.

This clonotype was observed a handful of times. V is TRBV7-2 and J is TRBJ1-1; D call uncertain. V was shortened by 3 bases and J by 3 bases, with 5 bases between the two germline ends. The CDR3 contains 12 residues. Per germline, CDR1 SGHTA and CDR2 FQGNSA. The CDR3 DNA sequence: TGTGCCAGCAGCTTTTCCCACACTGAAGCTTTCTTT. It translates to CASSFSHTEAFF.

Ten or more counts support this clonotype. The chain uses TRBV12-3 or TRBV12-4 and TRBJ2-5; TRBD2 might be the D (6 bases). This CDR3 has 14 amino acids. The ends were cut back, 3 bases at V and 6 bases at J, with 14 bases in the middle. CDR3 coding DNA: TGTGCCAGCAGTTTCGGGACTTCCCCGAAGACCCAGTACTTC. This sequence encodes CASSFGTSPKTQYF.

This clonotype was found a few times. The CDR3 bases are TGTGCCACCAGTGATTTCGGATACCAGCAGTTCTTC. Encoded protein: CATSDFGYQQFF. The rearrangement joins TRBV24-1 to TRBJ2-1; no firm D call. Trimming took off 1 base at V and 11 bases at J, with 8 bases between the two ends. This CDR3 has 12 amino acids. Germline V gives CDR1 KGHDR, CDR2 SFDVKD.

Only a few counts were recorded for this clonotype. The V gene is TRBV3-1, the J gene TRBJ1-1; D possibly corresponds to TRBD1 (5 bases). The germline V gene has CDR1 LGHDT and CDR2 YNNKEL (reference sequence). The length of the CDR3 is 13 residues. Trimming removed 0 bases at V and 8 bases at J, with 10 bases between. The CDR3 nucleotides read TGTGCCAGCAGCCAAGAGTTGACAGAAGAAGCTTTCTTT. It encodes CASSQELTEEAFF.